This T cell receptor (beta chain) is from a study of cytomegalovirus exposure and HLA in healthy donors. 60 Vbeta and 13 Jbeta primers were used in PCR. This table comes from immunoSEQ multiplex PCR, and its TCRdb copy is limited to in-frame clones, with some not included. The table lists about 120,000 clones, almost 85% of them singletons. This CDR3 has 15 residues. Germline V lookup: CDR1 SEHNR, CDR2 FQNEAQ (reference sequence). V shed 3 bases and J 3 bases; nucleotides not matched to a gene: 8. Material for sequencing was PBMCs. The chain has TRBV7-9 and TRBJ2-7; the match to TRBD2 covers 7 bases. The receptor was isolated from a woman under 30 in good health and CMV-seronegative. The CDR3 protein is CASSFWTSPNYEQYF. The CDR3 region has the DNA TGTGCCAGCAGCTTTTGGACTAGTCCGAACTACGAGCAGTACTTC.